The source of this T cell receptor beta chain is a study of cytomegalovirus exposure and HLA in healthy donors. Study-wide results and caveats: Some TCR beta chains (164 of them) were listed as cytomegalovirus-associated.

The PCR contained 60 Vbeta and 13 Jbeta primers. Profiling relied on immunoSEQ multiplex PCR, and the TCRdb table lists in-frame clones only, not all of them. Of fewer than 250,000 clones detected, less than 85% appear once; the ten largest clones hold 0.22%. On this clone itself: Its target is unknown.

V was clipped by 6 bases and J by 2 bases, with 11 bases between them. CDR1 and CDR2 from the germline V gene are GTSNPN and SVGIG (reference sequence). The CDR3 runs to 13 residues. This sequence was found in a girl aged 2-10 years in good health and CMV-seronegative. Sequencing was done on a sample of PBMCs. This chain joins TRBV30 and TRBJ1-3; the D is unclear. The CDR3 DNA is TGTGCCTGTGAGAGCCATCCTGGAAACACCATATATTTT. It is translated as CACESHPGNTIYF. The full variable domain, in which reference TRBV30 and TRBJ1-3 provide the parts outside the CDR3, is SQTIHQWPATLVQPVGSPLSLECTVEGTSNPNLYWYRQAAGRGLQLLFYSVGIGQISSEVPQNLSASRPQDRQFILSSKKLLLSDSGFYLCACESHPGNTIYFGEGSWLTVV.